The clone carrying this T cell receptor beta chain was counted many times. The junction had 2 bases not matched to a gene; V was cut back by 5 bases and J by 0 bases. The CDR3 is 14 amino acids. Germline V lookup: CDR1 SGHTA, CDR2 FQGTGA. The data belong to a study of blood T cells in healthy people across ages. Using a J-beta primer mix together with a sample-barcoded 5' primer, a second PCR was run for roughly 7 to 12 cycles. Each of the cDNA molecules was tagged by a template-switch adaptor with 12 random nucleotides. MiXCR was run by TCRdb on the 5' RACE reads, yielding one entry per CDR3 protein. The sample yields 900,000 to 950,000 distinct CDR3 sequences, under 35% seen once. These data also featured in a second study, about T cells of mothers and their children.

This sequence was found in a woman in her 40s in good health. This rearrangement joins TRBV7-3 to TRBJ2-3, with 7 bases that match TRBD1. Specimen: blood. CDR3 residues: CASSRTGSTDTQYF. The CDR3 DNA reads as TGTGCCAGCAGCCGGACAGGTAGCACAGATACGCAGTATTTT.